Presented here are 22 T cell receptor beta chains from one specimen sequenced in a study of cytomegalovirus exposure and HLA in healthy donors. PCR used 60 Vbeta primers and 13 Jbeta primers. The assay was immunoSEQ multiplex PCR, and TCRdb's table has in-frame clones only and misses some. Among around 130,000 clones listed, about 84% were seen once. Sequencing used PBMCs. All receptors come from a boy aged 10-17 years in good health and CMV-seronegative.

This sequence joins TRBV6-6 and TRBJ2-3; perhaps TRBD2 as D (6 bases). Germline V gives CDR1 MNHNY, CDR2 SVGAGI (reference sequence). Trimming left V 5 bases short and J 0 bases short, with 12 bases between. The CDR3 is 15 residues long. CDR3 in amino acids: CASSTGTPSTDTQYF. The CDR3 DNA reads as TGTGCCAGCAGTACCGGGACTCCTAGCACAGATACGCAGTATTTT.

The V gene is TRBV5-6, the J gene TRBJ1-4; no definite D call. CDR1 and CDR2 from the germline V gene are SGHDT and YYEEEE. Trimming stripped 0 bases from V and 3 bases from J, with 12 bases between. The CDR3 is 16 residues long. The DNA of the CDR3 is TGTGCCAGCAGCTTGGTGGGTGACATAGCTAATGAAAAACTGTTTTTT. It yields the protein CASSLVGDIANEKLFF.

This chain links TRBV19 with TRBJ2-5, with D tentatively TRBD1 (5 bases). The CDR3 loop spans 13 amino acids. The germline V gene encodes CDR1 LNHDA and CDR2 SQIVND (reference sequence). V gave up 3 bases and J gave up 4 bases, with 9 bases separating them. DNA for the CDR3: TGTGCCAGTAGTATTTACACAGGAGAGACCCAGTACTTC. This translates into CASSIYTGETQYF.

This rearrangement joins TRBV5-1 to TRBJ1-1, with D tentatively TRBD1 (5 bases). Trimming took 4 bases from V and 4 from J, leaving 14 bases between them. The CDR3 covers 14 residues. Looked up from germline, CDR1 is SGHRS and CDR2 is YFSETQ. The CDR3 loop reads CASSLQGPSTEAFF. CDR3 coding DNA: TGCGCCAGCAGCCTCCAGGGTCCCAGCACTGAAGCTTTCTTT.

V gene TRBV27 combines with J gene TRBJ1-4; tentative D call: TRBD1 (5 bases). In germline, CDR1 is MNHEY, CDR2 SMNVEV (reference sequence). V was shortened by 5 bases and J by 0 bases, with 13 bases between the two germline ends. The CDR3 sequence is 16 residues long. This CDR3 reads CASSPIGGPTNEKLFF. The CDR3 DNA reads TGTGCCAGCAGTCCCATCGGGGGTCCAACTAATGAAAAACTGTTTTTT.

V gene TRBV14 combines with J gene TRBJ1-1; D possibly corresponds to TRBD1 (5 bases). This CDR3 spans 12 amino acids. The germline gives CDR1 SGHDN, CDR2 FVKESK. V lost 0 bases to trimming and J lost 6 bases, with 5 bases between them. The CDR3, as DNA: TGTGCCAGCAGCCAAGACAGGGCTGAAGCTTTCTTT. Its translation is CASSQDRAEAFF.

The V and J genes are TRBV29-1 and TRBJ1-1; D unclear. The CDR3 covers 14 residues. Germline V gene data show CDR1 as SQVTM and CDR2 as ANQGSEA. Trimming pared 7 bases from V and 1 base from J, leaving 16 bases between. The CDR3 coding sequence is TGCAGCGCGGGCCCCCCGGGGAGGAACACTGAAGCTTTCTTT. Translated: CSAGPPGRNTEAFF. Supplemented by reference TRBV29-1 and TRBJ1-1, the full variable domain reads SAVISQKPSRDICQRGTSLTIQCQVDSQVTMMFWYRQQPGQSLTLIATANQGSEATYESGFVIDKFPISRPNLTFSTLTVSNMSPEDSSIYLCSAGPPGRNTEAFFGQGTRLTVV.

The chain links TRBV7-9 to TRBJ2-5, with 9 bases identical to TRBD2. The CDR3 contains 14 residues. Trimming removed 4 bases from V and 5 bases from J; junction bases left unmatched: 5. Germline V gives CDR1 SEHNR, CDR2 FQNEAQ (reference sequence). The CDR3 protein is CASSYGGRGETQYF. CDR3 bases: TGTGCCAGCAGCTACGGCGGGAGGGGCGAGACCCAGTACTTC.

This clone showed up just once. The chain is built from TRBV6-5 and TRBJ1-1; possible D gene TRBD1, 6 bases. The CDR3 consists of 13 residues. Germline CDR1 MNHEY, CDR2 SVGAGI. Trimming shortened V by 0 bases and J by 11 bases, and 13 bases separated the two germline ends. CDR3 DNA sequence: TGTGCCAGCAGTTACTCGGGGGCGGGTTGGGCTTTCTTT. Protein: CASSYSGAGWAFF.

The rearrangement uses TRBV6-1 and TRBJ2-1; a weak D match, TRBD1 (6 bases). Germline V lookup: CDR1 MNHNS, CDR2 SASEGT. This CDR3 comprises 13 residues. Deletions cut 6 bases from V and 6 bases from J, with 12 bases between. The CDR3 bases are TGTGCCAGCAGCCGGGACACCTCCAATGAGCAGTTCTTC. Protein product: CASSRDTSNEQFF.

CDR3 region: CASSPPTSGRLYEQYF. DNA of the CDR3: TGTGCCAGCTCACCCCCCACTAGCGGGCGGCTCTACGAGCAGTACTTC. The chain employs TRBV18 and TRBJ2-7, with TRBD2 matching over 9 bases. V was pared by 3 bases and J by 3 bases, with 9 bases of the junction left unmatched. Germline CDR1 is KGHSH and CDR2 is LQKENI. CDR3 length: 16 residues.

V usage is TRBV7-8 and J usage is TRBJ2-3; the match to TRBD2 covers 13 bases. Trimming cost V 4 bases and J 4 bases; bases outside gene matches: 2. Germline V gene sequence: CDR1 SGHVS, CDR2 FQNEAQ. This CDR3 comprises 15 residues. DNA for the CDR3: TGTGCCAGCAGCTCGACTAGCGGGGGGTCAGATACGCAGTATTTT. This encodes CASSSTSGGSDTQYF. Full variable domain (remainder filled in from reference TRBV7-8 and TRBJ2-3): GAGVSQSPRYKVAKRGQDVALRCDPISGHVSLFWYQQALGQGPEFLTYFQNEAQLDKSGLPSDRFFAERPEGSVSTLKIQRTQQEDSAVYLCASSSTSGGSDTQYFGPGTRLTVL.

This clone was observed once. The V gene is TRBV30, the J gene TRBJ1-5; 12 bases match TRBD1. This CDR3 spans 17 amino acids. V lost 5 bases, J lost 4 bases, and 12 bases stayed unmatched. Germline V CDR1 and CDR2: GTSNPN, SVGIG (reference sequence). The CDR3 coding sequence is TGTGCCTGGTCCGGGACAGGGGGCGTCCAAGGGAATCAGCCCCAGCATTTT. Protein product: CAWSGTGGVQGNQPQHF.

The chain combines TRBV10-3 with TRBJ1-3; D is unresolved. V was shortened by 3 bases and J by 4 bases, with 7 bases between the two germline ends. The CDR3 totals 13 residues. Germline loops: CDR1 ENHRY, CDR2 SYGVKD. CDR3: CAISDPLGNTIYF. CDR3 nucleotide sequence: TGTGCCATCAGTGACCCCCTAGGAAACACCATATATTTT.

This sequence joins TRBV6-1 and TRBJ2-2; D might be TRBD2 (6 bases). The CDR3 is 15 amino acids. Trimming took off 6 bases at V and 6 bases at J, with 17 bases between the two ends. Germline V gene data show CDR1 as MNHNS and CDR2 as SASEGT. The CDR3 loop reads CASRRSREVSGELFF. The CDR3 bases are TGTGCCAGCAGGAGGAGCAGGGAGGTCTCCGGGGAGCTGTTTTTT.

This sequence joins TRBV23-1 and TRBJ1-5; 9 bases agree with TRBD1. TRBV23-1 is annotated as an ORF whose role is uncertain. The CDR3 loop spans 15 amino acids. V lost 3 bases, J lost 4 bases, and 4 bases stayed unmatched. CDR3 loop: CASSQRDRGNQPQHF. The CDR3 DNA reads TGCGCCAGCAGTCAGCGAGACAGGGGGAATCAGCCCCAGCATTTT.

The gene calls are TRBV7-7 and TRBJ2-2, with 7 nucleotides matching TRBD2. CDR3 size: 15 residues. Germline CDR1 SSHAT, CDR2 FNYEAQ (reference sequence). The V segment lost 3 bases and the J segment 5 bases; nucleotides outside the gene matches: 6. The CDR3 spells CASSLGREGTGELFF. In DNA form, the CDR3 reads TGTGCCAGCAGCTTGGGCAGGGAGGGAACCGGGGAGCTGTTTTTT.

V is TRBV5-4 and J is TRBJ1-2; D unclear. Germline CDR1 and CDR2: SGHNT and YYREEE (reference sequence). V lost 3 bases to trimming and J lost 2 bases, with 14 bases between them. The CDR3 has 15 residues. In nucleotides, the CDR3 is TGTGCCAGCAGCTCGCGAAAAACCTCAAACTATGGCTACACCTTC. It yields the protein CASSSRKTSNYGYTF.

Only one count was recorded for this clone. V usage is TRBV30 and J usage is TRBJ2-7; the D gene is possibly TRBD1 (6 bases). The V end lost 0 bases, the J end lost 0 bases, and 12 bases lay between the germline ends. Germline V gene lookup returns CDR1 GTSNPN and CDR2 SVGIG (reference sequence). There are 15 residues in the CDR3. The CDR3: CAWSVPGQSSYEQYF. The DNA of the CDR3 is TGTGCCTGGAGTGTACCGGGACAAAGCTCCTACGAGCAGTACTTC.

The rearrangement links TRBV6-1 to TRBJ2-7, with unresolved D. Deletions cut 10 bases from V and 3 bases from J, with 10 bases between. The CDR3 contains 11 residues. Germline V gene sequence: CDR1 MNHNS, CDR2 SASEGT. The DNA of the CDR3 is TGTGCCACCAGGATCGGCTACGAGCAGTACTTC. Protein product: CATRIGYEQYF.

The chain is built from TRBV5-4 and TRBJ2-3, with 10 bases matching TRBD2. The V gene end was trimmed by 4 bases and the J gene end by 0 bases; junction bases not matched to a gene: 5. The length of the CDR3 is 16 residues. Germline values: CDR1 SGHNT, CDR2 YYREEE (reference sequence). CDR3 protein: CASSNGLAVSTDTQYF. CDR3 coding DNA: TGTGCCAGCAGCAATGGACTAGCGGTTAGCACAGATACGCAGTATTTT.

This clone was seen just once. The CDR3 is CASSLVSGGTDTQYF. Written as DNA, the CDR3 is TGCGCCAGCAGCTTGGTTAGCGGGGGGACAGATACGCAGTATTTT. The chain has TRBV5-1 and TRBJ2-3, with 10 bases lining up with TRBD2. J lost 3 bases, V lost 0 bases, and 1 base had no gene match. The germline V gene encodes CDR1 SGHRS and CDR2 YFSETQ. The CDR3 loop spans 15 amino acids.